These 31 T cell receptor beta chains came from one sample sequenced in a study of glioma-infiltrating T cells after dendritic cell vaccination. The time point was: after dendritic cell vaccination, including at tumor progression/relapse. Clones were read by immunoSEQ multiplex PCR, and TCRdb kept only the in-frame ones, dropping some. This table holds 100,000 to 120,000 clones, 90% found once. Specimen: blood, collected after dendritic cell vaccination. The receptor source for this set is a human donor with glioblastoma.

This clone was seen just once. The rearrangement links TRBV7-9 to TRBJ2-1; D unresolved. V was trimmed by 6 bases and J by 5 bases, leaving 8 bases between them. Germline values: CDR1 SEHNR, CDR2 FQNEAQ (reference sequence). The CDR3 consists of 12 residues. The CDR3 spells CASRAINNEQFF. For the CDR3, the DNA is TGTGCCAGCAGAGCGATCAACAATGAGCAGTTCTTC.

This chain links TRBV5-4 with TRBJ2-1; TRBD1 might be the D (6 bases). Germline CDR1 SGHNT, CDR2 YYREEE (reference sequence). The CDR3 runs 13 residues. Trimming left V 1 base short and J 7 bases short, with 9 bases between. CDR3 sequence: CASSLNRVNEQFF. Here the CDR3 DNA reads TGTGCCAGCAGCTTGAACAGGGTAAATGAGCAGTTCTTC.

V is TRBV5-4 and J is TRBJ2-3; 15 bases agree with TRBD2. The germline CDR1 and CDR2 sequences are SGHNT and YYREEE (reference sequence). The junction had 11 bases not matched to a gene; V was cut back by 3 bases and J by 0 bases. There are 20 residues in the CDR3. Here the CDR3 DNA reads TGTGCCAGCAGCTCCGACTTCTGGACTAGCGGGAGGGCAAGCACAGATACGCAGTATTTT. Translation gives CASSSDFWTSGRASTDTQYF. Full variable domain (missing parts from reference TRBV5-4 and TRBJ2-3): ETGVTQSPTHLIKTRGQQVTLRCSSQSGHNTVSWYQQALGQGPQFIFQYYREEENGRGNFPPRFSGLQFPNYSSELNVNALELDDSALYLCASSSDFWTSGRASTDTQYFGPGTRLTVL.

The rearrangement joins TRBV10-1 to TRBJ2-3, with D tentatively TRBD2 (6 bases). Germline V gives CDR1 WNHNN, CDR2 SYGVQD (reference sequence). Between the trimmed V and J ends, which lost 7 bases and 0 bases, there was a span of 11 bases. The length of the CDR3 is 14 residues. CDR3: CASTPSGSTDTQYF. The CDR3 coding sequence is TGCGCCAGCACTCCAAGCGGGAGCACAGATACGCAGTATTTT.

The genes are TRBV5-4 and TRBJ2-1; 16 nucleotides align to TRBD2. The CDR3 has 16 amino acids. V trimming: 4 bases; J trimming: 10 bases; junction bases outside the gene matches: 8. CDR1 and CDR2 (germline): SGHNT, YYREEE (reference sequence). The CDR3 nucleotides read TGTGCCAGCAGCGCCGGGACTAGCGGGGGGGCGGGGGAGCAGTTCTTC. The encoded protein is CASSAGTSGGAGEQFF. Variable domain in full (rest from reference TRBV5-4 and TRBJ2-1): ETGVTQSPTHLIKTRGQQVTLRCSSQSGHNTVSWYQQALGQGPQFIFQYYREEENGRGNFPPRFSGLQFPNYSSELNVNALELDDSALYLCASSAGTSGGAGEQFFGPGTRLTVL.

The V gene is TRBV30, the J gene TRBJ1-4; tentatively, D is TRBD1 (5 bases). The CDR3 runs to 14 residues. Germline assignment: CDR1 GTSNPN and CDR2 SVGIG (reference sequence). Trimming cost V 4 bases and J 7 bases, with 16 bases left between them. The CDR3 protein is CAWTLPRATEKLFF. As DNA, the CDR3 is TGTGCCTGGACTCTACCCAGGGCAACTGAAAAACTGTTTTTT.

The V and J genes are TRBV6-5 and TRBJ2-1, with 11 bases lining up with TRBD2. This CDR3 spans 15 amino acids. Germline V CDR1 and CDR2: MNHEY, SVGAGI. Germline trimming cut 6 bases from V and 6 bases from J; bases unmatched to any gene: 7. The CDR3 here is CASSSLAGGSNEQFF. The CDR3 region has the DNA TGTGCCAGCAGCTCTCTAGCGGGAGGTTCCAATGAGCAGTTCTTC.

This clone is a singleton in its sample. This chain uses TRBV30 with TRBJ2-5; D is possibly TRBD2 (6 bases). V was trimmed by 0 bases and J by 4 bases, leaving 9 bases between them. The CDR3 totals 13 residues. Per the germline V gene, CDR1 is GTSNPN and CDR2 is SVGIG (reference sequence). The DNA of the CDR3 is TGTGCCTGGAGTGTAAGAGCGGGAGAGACCCAGTACTTC. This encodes CAWSVRAGETQYF.

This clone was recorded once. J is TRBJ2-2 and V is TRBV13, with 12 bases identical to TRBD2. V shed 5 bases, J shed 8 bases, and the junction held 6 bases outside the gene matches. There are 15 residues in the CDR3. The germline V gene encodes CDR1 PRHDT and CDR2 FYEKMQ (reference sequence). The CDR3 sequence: CASSPSGGASGELFF. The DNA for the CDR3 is TGTGCCAGCAGCCCTAGCGGGGGGGCGTCGGGGGAGCTGTTTTTT.

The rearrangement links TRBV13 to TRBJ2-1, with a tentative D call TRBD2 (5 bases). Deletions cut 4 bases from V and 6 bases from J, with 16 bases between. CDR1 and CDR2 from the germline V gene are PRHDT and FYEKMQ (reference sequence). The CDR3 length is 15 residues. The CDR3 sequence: CASSSSGERRNEQFF. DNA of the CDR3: TGTGCCAGCAGCTCGAGCGGTGAGAGGCGCAATGAGCAGTTCTTC.

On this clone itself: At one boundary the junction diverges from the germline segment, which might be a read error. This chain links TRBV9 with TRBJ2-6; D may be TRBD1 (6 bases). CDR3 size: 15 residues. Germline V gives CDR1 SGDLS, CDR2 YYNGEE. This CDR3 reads CASSTPGVGTNVLTF. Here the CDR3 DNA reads TGTGCCAGCAGCACTCCAGGGGTTGGGACCAACGTCCTGACTTTC. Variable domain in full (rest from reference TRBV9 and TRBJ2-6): DSGVTQTPKHLITATGQRVTLRCSPRSGDLSVYWYQQSLDQGLQFLIQYYNGEERAKGNILERFSAQQFPDLHSELNLSSLELGDSALYFCASSTPGVGTNVLTFGAGSRLTVL.

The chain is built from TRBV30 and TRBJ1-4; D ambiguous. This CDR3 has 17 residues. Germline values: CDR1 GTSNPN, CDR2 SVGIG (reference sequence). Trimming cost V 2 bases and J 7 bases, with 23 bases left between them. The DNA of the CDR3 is TGTGCCTGGAGTTCGGGTGACCGCAGATTGGCAAGTGAAAAACTGTTTTTT. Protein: CAWSSGDRRLASEKLFF.

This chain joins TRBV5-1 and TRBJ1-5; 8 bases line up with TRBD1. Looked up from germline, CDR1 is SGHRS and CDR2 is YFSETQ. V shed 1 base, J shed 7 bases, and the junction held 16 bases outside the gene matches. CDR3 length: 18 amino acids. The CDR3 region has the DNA TGCGCCAGCAGCTTGACGGACAGGGCGGACCATCGAGACCAGCCCCAGCATTTT. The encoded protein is CASSLTDRADHRDQPQHF.

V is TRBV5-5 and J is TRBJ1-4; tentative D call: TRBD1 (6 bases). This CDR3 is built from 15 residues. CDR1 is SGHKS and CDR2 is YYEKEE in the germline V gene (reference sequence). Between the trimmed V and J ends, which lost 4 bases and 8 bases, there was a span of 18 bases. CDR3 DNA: TGTGCCAGCAGCCGGGGGGGCAGGGAGGTGGAAAAACTGTTTTTT. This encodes CASSRGGREVEKLFF. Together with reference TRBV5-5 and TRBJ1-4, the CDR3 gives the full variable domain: DAGVTQSPTHLIKTRGQQVTLRCSPISGHKSVSWYQQVLGQGPQFIFQYYEKEERGRGNFPDRFSARQFPNYSSELNVNALLLGDSALYLCASSRGGREVEKLFFGSGTQLSVL.

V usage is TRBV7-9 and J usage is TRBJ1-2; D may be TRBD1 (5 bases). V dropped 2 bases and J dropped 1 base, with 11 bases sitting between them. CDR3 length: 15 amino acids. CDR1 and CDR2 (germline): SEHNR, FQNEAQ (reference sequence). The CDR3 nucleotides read TGTGCCAGCAGCTTACCCGGACAATTTAACTATGGCTACACCTTC. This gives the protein CASSLPGQFNYGYTF.

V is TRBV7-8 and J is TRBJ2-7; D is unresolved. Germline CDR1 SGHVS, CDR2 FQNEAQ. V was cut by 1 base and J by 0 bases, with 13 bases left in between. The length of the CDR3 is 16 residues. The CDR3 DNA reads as TGTGCCAGCAGCTTAGTTCCCCAGGCCTCCTCCTACGAGCAGTACTTC. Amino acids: CASSLVPQASSYEQYF.

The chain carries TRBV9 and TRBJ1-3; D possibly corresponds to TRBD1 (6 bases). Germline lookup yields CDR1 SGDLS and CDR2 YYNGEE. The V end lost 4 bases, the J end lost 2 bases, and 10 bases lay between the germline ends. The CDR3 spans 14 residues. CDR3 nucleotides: TGTGCCAGCAGCCGTGGACAGCCTGGAAACACCATATATTTT. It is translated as CASSRGQPGNTIYF.

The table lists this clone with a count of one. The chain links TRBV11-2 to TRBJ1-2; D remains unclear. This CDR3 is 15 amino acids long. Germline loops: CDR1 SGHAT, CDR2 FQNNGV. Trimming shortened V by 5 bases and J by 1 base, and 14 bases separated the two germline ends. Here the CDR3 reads CASSPSGPLNYGYTF. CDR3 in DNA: TGTGCCAGCAGCCCCAGCGGGCCGCTTAACTATGGCTACACCTTC. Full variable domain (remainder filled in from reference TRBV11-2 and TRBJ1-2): EAGVAQSPRYKIIEKRQSVAFWCNPISGHATLYWYQQILGQGPKLLIQFQNNGVVDDSQLPKDRFSAERLKGVDSTLKIQPAKLEDSAVYLCASSPSGPLNYGYTFGSGTRLTVV.

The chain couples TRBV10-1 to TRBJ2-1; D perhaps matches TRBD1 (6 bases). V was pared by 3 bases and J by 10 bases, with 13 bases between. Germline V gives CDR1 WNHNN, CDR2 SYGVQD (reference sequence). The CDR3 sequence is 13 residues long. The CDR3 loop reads CASSDAGAREQFF. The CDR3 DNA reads TGCGCCAGCAGTGATGCAGGGGCCCGGGAGCAGTTCTTC.

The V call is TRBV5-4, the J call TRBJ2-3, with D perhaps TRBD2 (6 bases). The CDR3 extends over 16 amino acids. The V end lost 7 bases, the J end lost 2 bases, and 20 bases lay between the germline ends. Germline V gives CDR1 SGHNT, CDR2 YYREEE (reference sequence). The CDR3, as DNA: TGTGCCAGCTCCCCCCCGGGACTCTTAAACACAGATACGCAGTATTTT. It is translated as CASSPPGLLNTDTQYF.

In DNA, the CDR3 is TGTGCCAGCAGCACTAGCGGGAGTGCCTACAATGAGCAGTTCTTC. It yields the protein CASSTSGSAYNEQFF. The J gene is TRBJ2-1, the V gene TRBV7-9; 11 bases agree with TRBD2. CDR1 is SEHNR and CDR2 is FQNEAQ in the germline V gene (reference sequence). The CDR3 has 15 residues. J was trimmed by 2 bases and V by 5 bases; bases with no gene match: 2.

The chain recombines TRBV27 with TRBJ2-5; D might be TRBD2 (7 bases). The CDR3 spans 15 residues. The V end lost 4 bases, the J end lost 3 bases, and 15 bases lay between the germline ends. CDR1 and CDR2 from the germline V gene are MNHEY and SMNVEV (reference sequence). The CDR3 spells CASSSGGQREETQYF. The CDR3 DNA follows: TGTGCCAGCAGTTCCGGGGGGCAGAGAGAAGAGACCCAGTACTTC.

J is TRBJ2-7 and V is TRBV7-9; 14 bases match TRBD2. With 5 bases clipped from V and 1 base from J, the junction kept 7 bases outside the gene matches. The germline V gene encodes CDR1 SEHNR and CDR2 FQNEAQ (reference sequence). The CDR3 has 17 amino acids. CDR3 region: CASSQRTSGRLSYEQYF. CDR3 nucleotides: TGTGCCAGCAGCCAACGGACTAGCGGGAGGCTATCCTACGAGCAGTACTTC.

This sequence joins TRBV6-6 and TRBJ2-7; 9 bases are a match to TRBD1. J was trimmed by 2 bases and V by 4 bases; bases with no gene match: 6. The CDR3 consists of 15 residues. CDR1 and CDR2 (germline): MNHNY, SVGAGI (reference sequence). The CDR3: CASSSRGQGTYEQYF. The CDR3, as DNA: TGTGCCAGCAGTTCTCGCGGACAGGGGACCTACGAGCAGTACTTC.

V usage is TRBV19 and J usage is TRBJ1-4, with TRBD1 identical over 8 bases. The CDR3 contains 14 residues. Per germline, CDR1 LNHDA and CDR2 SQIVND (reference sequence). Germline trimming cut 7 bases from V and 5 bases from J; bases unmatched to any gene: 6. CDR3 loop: CASTSTGDNEKLFF. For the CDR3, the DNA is TGTGCCAGTACCTCGACAGGGGACAATGAAAAACTGTTTTTT.

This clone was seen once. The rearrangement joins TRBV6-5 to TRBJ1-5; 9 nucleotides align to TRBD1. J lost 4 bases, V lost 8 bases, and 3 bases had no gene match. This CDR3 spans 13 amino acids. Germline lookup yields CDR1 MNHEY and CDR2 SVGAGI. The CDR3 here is CASRDRENQPQHF. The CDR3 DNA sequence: TGTGCCAGCCGGGACAGGGAAAATCAGCCCCAGCATTTT.

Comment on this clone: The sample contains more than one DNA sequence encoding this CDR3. The CDR3 DNA is TGCGCCAGCAGCTTGGGGCAGATTAACACCGGGGAGCTGTTTTTT. Translating it yields CASSLGQINTGELFF. The chain carries TRBV5-1 and TRBJ2-2; D unclear. Trimming took 0 bases from V and 2 from J, leaving 8 bases between them. The CDR3 contains 15 residues. The germline gives CDR1 SGHRS, CDR2 YFSETQ.

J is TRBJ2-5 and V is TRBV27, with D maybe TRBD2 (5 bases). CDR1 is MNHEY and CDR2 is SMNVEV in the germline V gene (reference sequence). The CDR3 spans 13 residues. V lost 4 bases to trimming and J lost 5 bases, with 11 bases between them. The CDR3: CASSWVSDETQYF. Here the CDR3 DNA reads TGTGCCAGCAGTTGGGTTAGCGACGAGACCCAGTACTTC.

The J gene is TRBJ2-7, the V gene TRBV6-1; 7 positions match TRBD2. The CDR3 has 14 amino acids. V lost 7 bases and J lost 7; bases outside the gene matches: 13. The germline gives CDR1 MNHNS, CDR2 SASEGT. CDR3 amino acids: CASNIESLGGEQYF. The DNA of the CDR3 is TGTGCCAGCAATATTGAATCCCTCGGGGGGGAGCAGTACTTC.

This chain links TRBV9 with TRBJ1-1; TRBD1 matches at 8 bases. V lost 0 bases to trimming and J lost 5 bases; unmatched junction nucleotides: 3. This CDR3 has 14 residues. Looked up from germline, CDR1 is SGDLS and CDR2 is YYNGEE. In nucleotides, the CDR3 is TGTGCCAGCAGCGTAGAGGACAGGGATACTGAAGCTTTCTTT. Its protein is CASSVEDRDTEAFF.

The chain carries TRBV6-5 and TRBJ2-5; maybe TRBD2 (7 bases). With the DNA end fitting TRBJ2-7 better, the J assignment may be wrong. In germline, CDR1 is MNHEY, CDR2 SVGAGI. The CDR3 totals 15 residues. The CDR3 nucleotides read TGTGCCAGCAGTTCAGGGGCGGGAGAAATCTACGAGCAGTACTTC. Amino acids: CASSSGAGEIYEQYF.